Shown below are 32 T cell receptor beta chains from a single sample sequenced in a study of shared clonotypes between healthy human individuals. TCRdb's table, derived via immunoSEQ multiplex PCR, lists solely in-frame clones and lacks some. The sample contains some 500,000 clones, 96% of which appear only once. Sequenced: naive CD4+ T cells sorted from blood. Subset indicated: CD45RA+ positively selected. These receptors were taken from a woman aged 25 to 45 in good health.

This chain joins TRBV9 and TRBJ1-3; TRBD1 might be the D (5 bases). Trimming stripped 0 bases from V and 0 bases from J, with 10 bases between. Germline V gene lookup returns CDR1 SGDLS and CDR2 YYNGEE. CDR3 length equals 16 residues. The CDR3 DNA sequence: TGTGCCAGCAGCGTAGCTATGGGGGGCTCTGGAAACACCATATATTTT. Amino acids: CASSVAMGGSGNTIYF.

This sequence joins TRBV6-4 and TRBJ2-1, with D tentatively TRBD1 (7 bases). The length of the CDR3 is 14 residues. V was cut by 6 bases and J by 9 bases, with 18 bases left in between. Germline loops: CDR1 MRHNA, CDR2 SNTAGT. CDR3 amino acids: CASSPSRQGGEQFF. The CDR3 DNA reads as TGTGCCAGCAGCCCCTCCCGACAGGGAGGTGAGCAGTTCTTC.

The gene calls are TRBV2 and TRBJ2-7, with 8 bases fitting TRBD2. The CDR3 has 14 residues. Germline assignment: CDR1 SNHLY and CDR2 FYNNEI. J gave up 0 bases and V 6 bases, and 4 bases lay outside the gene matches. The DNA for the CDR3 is TGTGCCAGCAGGGACGGGACTAGCTCCTACGAGCAGTACTTC. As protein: CASRDGTSSYEQYF.

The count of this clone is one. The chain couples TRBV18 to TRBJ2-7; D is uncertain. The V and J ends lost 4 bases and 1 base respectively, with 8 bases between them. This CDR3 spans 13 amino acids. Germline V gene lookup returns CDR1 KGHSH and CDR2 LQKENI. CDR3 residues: CASSQTLSYEQYF. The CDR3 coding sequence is TGTGCCAGCTCACAAACACTTTCCTACGAGCAGTACTTC.

The CDR3 nucleotides read TGTGCCAGCAGCGTCCCCTCAAGAGGCCTCAACTACGAGCAGTACTTC. Protein product: CASSVPSRGLNYEQYF. The J gene is TRBJ2-5, the V gene TRBV28; D is ambiguous. The J call is in doubt because the DNA end fits TRBJ2-7 better. CDR3 length: 16 residues. Per germline, CDR1 MDHEN and CDR2 SYDVKM.

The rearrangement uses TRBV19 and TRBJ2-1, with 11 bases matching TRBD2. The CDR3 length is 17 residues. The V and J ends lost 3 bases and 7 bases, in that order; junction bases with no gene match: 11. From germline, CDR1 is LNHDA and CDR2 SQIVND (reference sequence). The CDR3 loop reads CASSMPPTSGIGNEQFF. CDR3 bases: TGTGCCAGTAGTATGCCCCCGACTAGCGGGATTGGGAATGAGCAGTTCTTC.

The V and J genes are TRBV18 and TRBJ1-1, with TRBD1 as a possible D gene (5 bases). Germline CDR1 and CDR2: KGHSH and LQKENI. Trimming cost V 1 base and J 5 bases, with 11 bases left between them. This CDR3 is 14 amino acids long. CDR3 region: CASSPQGGETEAFF. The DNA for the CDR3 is TGTGCCAGCTCACCACAAGGAGGGGAGACTGAAGCTTTCTTT.

The CDR3 DNA is TGTGCCAGCAGTTACACCACGGGAGTGGTGGAGACCCAGTACTTC. Its protein product is CASSYTTGVVETQYF. The genes are TRBV6-6 and TRBJ2-5; D is possibly TRBD2 (6 bases). This CDR3 spans 15 amino acids. The V end was cut by 2 bases, the J end by 5 bases, with 15 bases between. CDR1 and CDR2 (germline): MNHNY, SVGAGI (reference sequence).

CDR3 protein: CSVEFGQTLEAFF. The CDR3 DNA follows: TGCAGCGTTGAATTCGGGCAGACGCTTGAAGCTTTCTTT. The chain has TRBV29-1 and TRBJ1-1, with no clear D. The CDR3 sequence is 13 residues long. The V and J ends lost 2 bases and 7 bases respectively, with 14 bases between them. Germline V gene lookup returns CDR1 SQVTM and CDR2 ANQGSEA. Full variable domain (missing parts from reference TRBV29-1 and TRBJ1-1): SAVISQKPSRDICQRGTSLTIQCQVDSQVTMMFWYRQQPGQSLTLIATANQGSEATYESGFVIDKFPISRPNLTFSTLTVSNMSPEDSSIYLCSVEFGQTLEAFFGQGTRLTVV.

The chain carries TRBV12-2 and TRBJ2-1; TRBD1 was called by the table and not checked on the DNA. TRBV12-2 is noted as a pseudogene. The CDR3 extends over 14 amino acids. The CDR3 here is CASRPVSGGNEQFF. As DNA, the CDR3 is TGTGCAAGTCGCCCCGTCTCAGGGGGCAATGAGCAGTTCTTC.

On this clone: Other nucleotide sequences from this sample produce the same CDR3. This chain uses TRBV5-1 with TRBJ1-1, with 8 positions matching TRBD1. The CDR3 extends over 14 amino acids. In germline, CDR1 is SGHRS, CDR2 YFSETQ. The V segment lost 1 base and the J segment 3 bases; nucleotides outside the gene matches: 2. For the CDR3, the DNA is TGCGCCAGCAGCTTGACAGGGGGGGACACTGAAGCTTTCTTT. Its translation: CASSLTGGDTEAFF.

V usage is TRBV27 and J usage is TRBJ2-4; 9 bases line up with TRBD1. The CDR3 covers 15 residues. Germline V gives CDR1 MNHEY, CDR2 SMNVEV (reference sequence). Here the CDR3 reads CAETGQGCTKNIQYF. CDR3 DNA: TGTGCAGAAACGGGACAGGGTTGCACCAAAAACATTCAGTACTTC.

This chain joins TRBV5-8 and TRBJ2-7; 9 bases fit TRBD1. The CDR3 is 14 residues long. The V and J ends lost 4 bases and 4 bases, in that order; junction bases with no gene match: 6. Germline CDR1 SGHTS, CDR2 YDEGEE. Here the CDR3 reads CASSRAGTGYEQYF. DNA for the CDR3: TGTGCCAGCAGCCGAGCCGGGACAGGGTACGAGCAGTACTTC.

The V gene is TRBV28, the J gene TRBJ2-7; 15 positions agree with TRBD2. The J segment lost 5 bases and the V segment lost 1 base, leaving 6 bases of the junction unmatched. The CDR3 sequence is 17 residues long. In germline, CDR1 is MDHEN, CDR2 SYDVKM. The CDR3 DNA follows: TGTGCCAGCAGTTTATTCGGGACTAGCGGGAGGTTCAACGAGCAGTACTTC. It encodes CASSLFGTSGRFNEQYF.

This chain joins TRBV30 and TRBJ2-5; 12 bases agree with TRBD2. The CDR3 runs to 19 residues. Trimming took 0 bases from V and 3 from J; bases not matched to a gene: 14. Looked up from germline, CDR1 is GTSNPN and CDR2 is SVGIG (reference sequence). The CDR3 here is CAWSVYRARTSGMKETQYF. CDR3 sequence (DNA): TGTGCCTGGAGTGTATACAGGGCTAGGACTAGCGGGATGAAAGAGACCCAGTACTTC.

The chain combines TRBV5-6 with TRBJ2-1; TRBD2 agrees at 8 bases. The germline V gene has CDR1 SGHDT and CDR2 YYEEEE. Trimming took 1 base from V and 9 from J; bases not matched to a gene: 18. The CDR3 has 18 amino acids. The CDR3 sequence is CASSLIRAGGPGGSEQFF. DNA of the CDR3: TGTGCCAGCAGCTTGATTAGGGCGGGAGGTCCGGGTGGGAGTGAGCAGTTCTTC.

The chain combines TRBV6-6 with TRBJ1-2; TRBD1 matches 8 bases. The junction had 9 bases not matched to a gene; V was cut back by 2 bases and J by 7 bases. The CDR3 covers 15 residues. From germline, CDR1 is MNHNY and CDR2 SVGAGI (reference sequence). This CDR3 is CASSYQGQGMGGYTF. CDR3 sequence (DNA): TGTGCCAGCAGTTACCAAGGACAGGGAATGGGTGGCTACACCTTC.

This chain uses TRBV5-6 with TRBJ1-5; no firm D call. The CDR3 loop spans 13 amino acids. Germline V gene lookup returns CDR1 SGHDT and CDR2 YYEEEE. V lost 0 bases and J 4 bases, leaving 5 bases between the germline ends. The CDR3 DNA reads TGTGCCAGCAGCTTGGAGGCGAATCAGCCCCAGCATTTT. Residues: CASSLEANQPQHF.

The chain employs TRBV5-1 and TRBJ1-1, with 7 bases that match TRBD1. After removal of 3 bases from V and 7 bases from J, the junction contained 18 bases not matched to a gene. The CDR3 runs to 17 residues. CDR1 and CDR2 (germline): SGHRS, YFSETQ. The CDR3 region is CASSYPEGDPRQGEAFF. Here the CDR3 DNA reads TGCGCCAGCAGCTACCCCGAAGGGGATCCACGACAGGGTGAAGCTTTCTTT.

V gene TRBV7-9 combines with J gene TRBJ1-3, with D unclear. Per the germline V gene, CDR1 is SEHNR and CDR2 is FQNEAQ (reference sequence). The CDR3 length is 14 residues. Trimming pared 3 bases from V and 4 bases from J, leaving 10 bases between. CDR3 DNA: TGTGCCAGCAGCTTGAATTCCCCCGGAAACACCATATATTTT. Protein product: CASSLNSPGNTIYF. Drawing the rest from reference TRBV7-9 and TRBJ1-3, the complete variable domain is DTGVSQNPRHKITKRGQNVTFRCDPISEHNRLYWYRQTLGQGPEFLTYFQNEAQLEKSRLLSDRFSAERPKGSFSTLEIQRTEQGDSAMYLCASSLNSPGNTIYFGEGSWLTVV.

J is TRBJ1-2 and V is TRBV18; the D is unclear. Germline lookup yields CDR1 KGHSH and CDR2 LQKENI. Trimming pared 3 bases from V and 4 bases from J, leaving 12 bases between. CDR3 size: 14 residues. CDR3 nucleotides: TGTGCCAGCTCACCTCAGGATCCTCTCTATGGCTACACCTTC. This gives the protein CASSPQDPLYGYTF.

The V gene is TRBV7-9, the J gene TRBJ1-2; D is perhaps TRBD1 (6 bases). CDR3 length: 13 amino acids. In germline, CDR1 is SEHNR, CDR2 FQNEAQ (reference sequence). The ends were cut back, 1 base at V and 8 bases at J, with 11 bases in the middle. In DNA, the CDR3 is TGTGCCAGCAGCTTAGTTGCGGGGGCGGGCTACACCTTC. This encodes CASSLVAGAGYTF.

The CDR3 protein is CASSFGSNSGNTIYF. CDR3 bases: TGTGCCAGCAGCTTCGGCAGTAACTCTGGAAACACCATATATTTT. This sequence joins TRBV11-3 and TRBJ1-3; unclear D gene. V lost 3 bases to trimming and J lost 0 bases, with 9 bases between them. The CDR3 spans 15 residues. Looked up from germline, CDR1 is SGHNT and CDR2 is YENEEA. The full variable domain, rest sourced from reference TRBV11-3 and TRBJ1-3, is EAGVVQSPRYKIIEKKQPVAFWCNPISGHNTLYWYLQNLGQGPELLIRYENEEAVDDSQLPKDRFSAERLKGVDSTLKIQPAELGDSAVYLCASSFGSNSGNTIYFGEGSWLTVV.

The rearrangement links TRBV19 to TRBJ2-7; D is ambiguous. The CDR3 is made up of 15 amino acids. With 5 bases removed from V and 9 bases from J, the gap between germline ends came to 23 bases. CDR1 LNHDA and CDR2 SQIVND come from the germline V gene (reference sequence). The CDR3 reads CASSPEKGNSWLQYF. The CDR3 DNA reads TGTGCCAGTAGTCCCGAGAAAGGCAATAGCTGGCTGCAGTACTTC.

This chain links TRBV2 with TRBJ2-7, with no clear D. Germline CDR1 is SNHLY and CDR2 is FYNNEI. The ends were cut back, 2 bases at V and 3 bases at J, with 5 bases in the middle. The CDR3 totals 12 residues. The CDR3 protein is CASSEQVYEQYF. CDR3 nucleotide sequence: TGTGCCAGCAGTGAACAAGTCTACGAGCAGTACTTC.

CDR3 residues: CASSKSSYEQYF. In DNA, the CDR3 is TGTGCCAGCAGTAAGAGCTCCTACGAGCAGTACTTC. This chain joins TRBV6-5 and TRBJ2-7; D is unresolved. CDR3 length: 12 amino acids. V lost 5 bases and J lost 0, with 5 bases in between. The germline V gene has CDR1 MNHEY and CDR2 SVGAGI.

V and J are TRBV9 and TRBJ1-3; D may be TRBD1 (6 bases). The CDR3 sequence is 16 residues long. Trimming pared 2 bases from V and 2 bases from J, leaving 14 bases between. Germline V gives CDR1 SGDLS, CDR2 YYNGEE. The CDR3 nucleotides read TGTGCCAGCAGCGTCCAGGGGCCTGAGACTGGAAACACCATATATTTT. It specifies CASSVQGPETGNTIYF.

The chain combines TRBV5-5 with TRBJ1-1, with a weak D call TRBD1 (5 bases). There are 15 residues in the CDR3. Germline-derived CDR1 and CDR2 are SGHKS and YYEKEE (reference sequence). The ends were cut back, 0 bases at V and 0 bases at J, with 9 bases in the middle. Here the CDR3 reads CASSLDPGMNTEAFF. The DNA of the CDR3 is TGTGCCAGCAGCTTGGATCCAGGGATGAACACTGAAGCTTTCTTT.

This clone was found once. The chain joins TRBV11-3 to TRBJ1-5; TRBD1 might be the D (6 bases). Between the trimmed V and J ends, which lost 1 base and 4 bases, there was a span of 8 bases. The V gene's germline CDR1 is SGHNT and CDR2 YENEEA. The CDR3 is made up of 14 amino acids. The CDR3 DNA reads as TGTGCCAGCAGCTTAGCAGGGGTTAATCAGCCCCAGCATTTT. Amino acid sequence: CASSLAGVNQPQHF.

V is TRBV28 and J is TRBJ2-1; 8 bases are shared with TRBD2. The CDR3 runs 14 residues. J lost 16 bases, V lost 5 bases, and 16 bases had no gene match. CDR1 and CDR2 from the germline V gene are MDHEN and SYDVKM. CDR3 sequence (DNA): TGTGCCAGCAGTCTACCGACGCAGCGGACTAGCCCTTTCTTC. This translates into CASSLPTQRTSPFF.

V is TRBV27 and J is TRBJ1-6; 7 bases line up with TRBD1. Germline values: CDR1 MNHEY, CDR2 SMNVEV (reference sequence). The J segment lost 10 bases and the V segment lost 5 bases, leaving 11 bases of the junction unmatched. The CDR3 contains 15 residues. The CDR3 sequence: CASSTPQGDGSPLHF. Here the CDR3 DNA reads TGTGCCAGCAGTACTCCGCAGGGGGATGGGTCACCCCTCCACTTT.

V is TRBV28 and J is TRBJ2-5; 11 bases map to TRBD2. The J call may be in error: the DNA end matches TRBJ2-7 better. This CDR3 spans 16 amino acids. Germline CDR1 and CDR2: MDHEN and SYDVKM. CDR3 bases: TGTGCCAGCAGTTTATTTACTAGCGGGGGCGGGTACGAGCAGTACTTC. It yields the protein CASSLFTSGGGYEQYF.